Below are 18 T cell receptor beta chains sequenced from a single sample in a study of blood T cells in healthy people across ages. A J-beta primer mix and a sample-barcoded 5' primer were used in a second PCR of roughly 7 to 12 cycles. TCRdb reprocessed the 5' RACE reads with MiXCR, giving one entry per CDR3 protein. The sample records 500,000 to 700,000 distinct CDR3 sequences, approximately 30% being singletons. The sample was blood. The receptors shown here come from a woman over 75 in good health.

In its sample, this clonotype was seen a few times. J is TRBJ2-2 and V is TRBV29-1; 11 bases line up with TRBD2. The CDR3 covers 14 residues. CDR1 and CDR2 (germline): SQVTM, ANQGSEA. J gave up 5 bases and V 3 bases, and 2 bases lay outside the gene matches. CDR3 loop: CSVETSGVTGELFF. Written as DNA, the CDR3 is TGCAGCGTTGAGACTAGCGGGGTTACCGGGGAGCTGTTTTTT.

This clonotype was found a few times. The chain links TRBV5-4 to TRBJ2-7; D gene unclear. The J call may be incorrect, as the DNA end agrees better with TRBJ2-5. Germline lookup yields CDR1 SGHNT and CDR2 YYREEE (reference sequence). CDR3 size: 12 residues. DNA for the CDR3: TGTGCCAGCAGTGTCGATCGGGAGACCCAGTACTTC. Translation: CASSVDRETQYF.

This clonotype was observed a handful of times. This may stem from a read error, because a much larger clone lies one nucleotide away. The DNA for the CDR3 is TGTGCCAGCAGCTTAACCAGGGGGAGAGTTGGGAATGAGCAGTACTTC. This sequence encodes CASSLTRGRVGNEQYF. The chain employs TRBV5-6 and TRBJ2-5, with TRBD1 matching 7 bases. The CDR3 length is 16 residues. CDR1 is SGHDT and CDR2 is YYEEEE in the germline V gene. After removal of 2 bases from V and 11 bases from J, the junction contained 18 bases not matched to a gene.

Concerning this clonotype itself: A read error may explain this, as a much larger clone is one base away. The rearrangement joins TRBV18 to TRBJ1-1; D possibly corresponds to TRBD1 (6 bases). Germline V gives CDR1 KGHSH, CDR2 LQKENI. This CDR3 spans 12 amino acids. V gave up 5 bases and J gave up 3 bases, with 7 bases separating them. The chain's CDR3 is CASSSGDTEAFF. The CDR3 nucleotides read TGTGCCAGCTCATCAGGGGACACTGAAGCTTTCTTT.

Comment on this clonotype: A clone one base away is much larger, so this may be a read error. The chain joins TRBV6-6 to TRBJ2-1; the match to TRBD1 covers 7 bases. CDR1 is MNHNY, CDR2 SVGAGI, per germline (reference sequence). Trimming removed 7 bases from V and 9 bases from J; junction bases left unmatched: 21. The CDR3 spans 17 residues. In DNA form, the CDR3 reads TGTGCCAGCACCCGTAGATTACAGGGGATCGGCGGCATTGAGCAGTTCTTC. Translated: CASTRRLQGIGGIEQFF.

The rearrangement uses TRBV20-1 and TRBJ2-3, with 7 bases matching TRBD2. With V trimmed by 4 bases and J by 0 bases, 13 bases remained unmatched. Per the germline V gene, CDR1 is DFQATT and CDR2 is SNEGSKA (reference sequence). The CDR3 sequence is 17 residues long. The CDR3 DNA reads TGCAGTGCTAAGCCCCCTTGGGCGGGAGCTAGCACAGATACGCAGTATTTT. The encoded protein is CSAKPPWAGASTDTQYF.

This clonotype was detected only a few times. The junction departs from germline at one end; a sequencing error may be responsible. The CDR3 DNA follows: TGCGCCAGCAGCTTGGGTAACAGGCCCCGGGAGGATTCACCCCCCCACTTT. This encodes CASSLGNRPREDSPPHF. The J gene is TRBJ1-6, the V gene TRBV5-1; possible D gene TRBD1, 5 bases. This CDR3 has 17 amino acids. Per germline, CDR1 SGHRS and CDR2 YFSETQ.

A single count supports this clonotype. The V and J genes are TRBV12-3 or TRBV12-4 and TRBJ1-3, with TRBD1 matching 7 bases. V lost 6 bases and J lost 0; bases outside the gene matches: 5. This CDR3 region has 15 residues. Here the CDR3 reads CASSSDRNSGNTIYF. The CDR3, as DNA: TGTGCCAGCAGCTCGGACAGGAACTCTGGAAACACCATATATTTT.

On this clonotype itself: A much more abundant neighbour one base away suggests this may be a read error. The chain uses TRBV14 and TRBJ2-5; D uncertain. The DNA end favors TRBJ2-7, so the J call may be wrong. Per germline, CDR1 SGHDN and CDR2 FVKESK. The CDR3 has 12 residues. CDR3 sequence: CACSQLFYEQYF. The DNA of the CDR3 is TGTGCCTGCAGCCAATTATTTTACGAGCAGTACTTC.

In regard to this clonotype: The junction and the germline gene differ at one end; a read error may be behind it. V usage is TRBV20-1 and J usage is TRBJ1-6; the match to TRBD1 covers 7 bases. Germline values: CDR1 DFQATT, CDR2 SNEGSKA (reference sequence). The length of the CDR3 is 13 residues. The CDR3 is CSTRDSAGGTLHF. Written as DNA, the CDR3 is TGCAGTACTAGAGATTCGGCAGGGGGGACCCTCCACTTT.

This clonotype has a count of ten or more. The CDR3 region is CASSYRLVAGGETQYF. For the CDR3, the DNA is TGTGCCAGCAGTTACCGACTAGTAGCGGGGGGTGAGACCCAGTACTTC. The genes are TRBV7-2 and TRBJ2-5; TRBD2 matches 10 bases. The CDR3 runs 16 residues. The J segment lost 5 bases and the V segment lost 6 bases, leaving 12 bases of the junction unmatched. Germline V gene sequence: CDR1 SGHTA, CDR2 FQGNSA.

This chain connects TRBV20-1 to TRBJ1-1; possible D gene TRBD1, 5 bases. Between the trimmed V and J ends, which lost 6 bases and 5 bases, there was a span of 13 bases. The germline V gene encodes CDR1 DFQATT and CDR2 SNEGSKA (reference sequence). This CDR3 is built from 12 residues. The CDR3 region is CSAHLGGTEAFF. DNA for the CDR3: TGCAGTGCCCACCTGGGGGGGACTGAAGCTTTCTTT.

This clonotype has a single count. A read error may explain this, as a much larger clone is one base away. CDR3 residues: CASSLFAGGVNYGCTF. Written as DNA, the CDR3 is TGCGCCAGCAGCTTATTCGCAGGGGGCGTAAACTATGGCTGCACCTTC. The gene calls are TRBV5-1 and TRBJ1-2; TRBD1 aligns across 8 bases. CDR1 is SGHRS, CDR2 YFSETQ, per germline. The CDR3 loop spans 16 amino acids.

This clonotype occurred a few times. With a much larger clone just one base away, this may be a read error. The J gene is TRBJ2-1, the V gene TRBV7-2, with D unresolved. The closer fit of TRBJ2-7 to the DNA end suggests the J call may be wrong. The CDR3 has 14 residues. CDR1 is SGHTA, CDR2 FQGNSA, per germline. The CDR3 DNA follows: TGTGCCAGCAGCTTCTTCGGCTCCTACAATGAGCAGTACTTC. Translation gives CASSFFGSYNEQYF.

The chain couples TRBV5-1 to TRBJ2-3, with 13 bases fitting TRBD2. After removal of 4 bases from V and 4 bases from J, the junction contained 9 bases not matched to a gene. The CDR3 loop spans 17 amino acids. CDR1 and CDR2 from the germline V gene are SGHRS and YFSETQ. For the CDR3, the DNA is TGCGCCAGCAGCCTGGGGACTAGCGGGGTTGGGGCAGATACGCAGTATTTT. Residues: CASSLGTSGVGADTQYF.

This clonotype was counted at least ten times. V gene TRBV5-1 combines with J gene TRBJ2-5, with unresolved D. Trimming took off 0 bases at V and 5 bases at J, with 5 bases between the two ends. The CDR3 is made up of 12 amino acids. CDR1 SGHRS and CDR2 YFSETQ come from the germline V gene. The CDR3 DNA follows: TGCGCCAGCAGCTTGGAAGGGGAGACCCAGTACTTC. It specifies CASSLEGETQYF. Supplemented by reference TRBV5-1 and TRBJ2-5, the full variable domain reads KAGVTQTPRYLIKTRGQQVTLSCSPISGHRSVSWYQQTPGQGLQFLFEYFSETQRNKGNFPGRFSGRQFSNSRSEMNVSTLELGDSALYLCASSLEGETQYFGPGTRLLVL.

This clonotype was recorded many times. The rearrangement uses TRBV9 and TRBJ2-5; D possibly corresponds to TRBD2 (7 bases). Trimming pared 0 bases from V and 2 bases from J, leaving 17 bases between. Germline-derived CDR1 and CDR2 are SGDLS and YYNGEE. CDR3 size: 17 residues. CDR3 sequence (DNA): TGTGCCAGCAGCGTAGGTTCCGGGGGGCTTAGTCAAGAGACCCAGTACTTC. This translates into CASSVGSGGLSQETQYF.

This clonotype was seen more than once but under ten times. The J gene is TRBJ1-1, the V gene TRBV5-1; D is uncertain. The CDR3 is 13 residues long. The V gene's germline CDR1 is SGHRS and CDR2 YFSETQ. V dropped 7 bases and J dropped 4 bases, with 14 bases sitting between them. The CDR3 region is CASSRDLITEAFF. As DNA, the CDR3 is TGCGCCAGCTCCCGAGACCTGATCACTGAAGCTTTCTTT. The variable domain in full, with the rest retrieved from reference TRBV5-1 and TRBJ1-1, is KAGVTQTPRYLIKTRGQQVTLSCSPISGHRSVSWYQQTPGQGLQFLFEYFSETQRNKGNFPGRFSGRQFSNSRSEMNVSTLELGDSALYLCASSRDLITEAFFGQGTRLTVV.